Reported below is one T cell receptor (beta chain). In the study's own analysis: Amplification with reference gene primers provided the estimates of nucleated cell counts. The assay was immunoSEQ multiplex PCR, and TCRdb's table has in-frame clones only and misses some. V, J and clone size were drawn from that table, and D and trimming were deduced from the DNA. Of over 200,000 clones detected, more than 70% appear once; the ten largest clones hold approximately 5.3%. These data come from a study of blood T cell repertoires in COVID-19. Across the study: Researchers got acute and convalescent COVID-19 samples from the United States, Italy and Spain. T cells, B-cell-depleted T cells, or PBMCs provided the cDNA or gDNA that served as material.

There are 14 residues in the CDR3. Per the germline V gene, CDR1 is SGHTA and CDR2 is FQGTGA. Trimming took 5 bases from V and 6 from J; bases not matched to a gene: 7. The V and J genes are TRBV7-3 and TRBJ2-1; 7 bases agree with TRBD2. The specimen was peripheral blood. The receptor's source is a man older than 75 with acute or convalescent COVID-19. The CDR3 region has the DNA TGTGCCAGCAGCCTCGGACTAGAGCTCAATGAGCAGTTCTTC. Protein: CASSLGLELNEQFF.